The 12 T cell receptor beta chains below all came from one sample that was sequenced in a study of human T cells and chemical hapten exposure. This sample's time point: pre-sensitization, week 0. The treatment is: therapeutic diphenylcyclopropenone sensitization with weekly scalp DPC. MiXCR, applied by TCRdb to the RACE reads, yields one record per CDR3 protein. The sample records around 92,000 distinct CDR3 sequences, 11% being singletons. The material was whole blood, obtained in connection with sensitization to the hapten diphenylcyclopropenone (DPC). These receptors were obtained from a woman aged 55-69 years with alopecia areata. Some clones in this sample may be carry-over from other donors' samples.

The genes are TRBV4-2 and TRBJ2-3, with D uncertain. V was shortened by 3 bases and J by 3 bases, with 7 bases between the two germline ends. This CDR3 region has 13 residues. Germline assignment: CDR1 LGHNA and CDR2 YNFKEQ. The CDR3 spells CASSQPRTDTQYF. As DNA, the CDR3 is TGTGCCAGCAGCCAGCCTCGGACAGATACGCAGTATTTT.

The rearrangement uses TRBV20-1 and TRBJ2-4, with D perhaps TRBD1 (6 bases). Trimming cost V 0 bases and J 0 bases, with 15 bases left between them. The germline CDR1 and CDR2 sequences are DFQATT and SNEGSKA (reference sequence). This CDR3 is built from 17 residues. This chain's CDR3 is CSARDFSGDLAKNIQYF. In DNA form, the CDR3 reads TGCAGTGCTAGAGATTTCTCAGGGGATCTAGCCAAAAACATTCAGTACTTC.

This clonotype has only a few counts. This chain connects TRBV19 to TRBJ2-1, with unresolved D. The V gene lost 1 base and the J gene lost 3 bases, with 10 bases spanning the gap. The CDR3 runs 15 residues. Germline CDR1 reads LNHDA; CDR2 reads SQIVND (reference sequence). CDR3: CASSIVPVFYNEQFF. The DNA for the CDR3 is TGTGCCAGTAGTATAGTTCCTGTCTTCTACAATGAGCAGTTCTTC.

This sequence joins TRBV20-1 and TRBJ1-4, with 9 bases that match TRBD1. The germline V gene has CDR1 DFQATT and CDR2 SNEGSKA (reference sequence). Trimming at V came to 4 bases and at J to 8 bases, leaving 5 bases not matched to a gene. CDR3 size: 13 residues. The CDR3 region has the DNA TGCAGTGCTAAGGCGACAGGGGGAGAAAAACTGTTTTTT. As protein: CSAKATGGEKLFF.

There are many counts of this clonotype. The chain uses TRBV12-3 or TRBV12-4 and TRBJ2-7, with 9 bases matching TRBD1. Unmatched junction bases numbered 10, after V lost 5 bases and J lost 5 bases. This CDR3 region has 15 residues. CDR3 DNA: TGTGCCAGCAGTAAGGTGACAGGGGGAAAGGACGAGCAGTACTTC. Translated: CASSKVTGGKDEQYF.

This clonotype was observed at least ten times. The genes are TRBV5-4 and TRBJ2-3, with 7 bases identical to TRBD2. Germline CDR1 reads SGHNT; CDR2 reads YYREEE (reference sequence). V trimming: 0 bases; J trimming: 0 bases; junction bases outside the gene matches: 7. The CDR3 has 17 amino acids. In DNA form, the CDR3 reads TGTGCCAGCAGCTTGGCCCGTTGGCGGGGGAGCACAGATACGCAGTATTTT. Its translation: CASSLARWRGSTDTQYF.

This clonotype was recorded at least ten times. This chain joins TRBV5-1 and TRBJ2-1, with TRBD2 identical over 8 bases. This CDR3 contains 15 residues. Germline V gene data show CDR1 as SGHRS and CDR2 as YFSETQ. Germline trimming cut 5 bases from V and 6 bases from J; bases unmatched to any gene: 10. The DNA for the CDR3 is TGCGCCAGCAGATCCGGGAGCGGGGGAGGCAATGAGCAGTTCTTC. This translates into CASRSGSGGGNEQFF.

The V and J genes are TRBV3-1 and TRBJ2-1, with TRBD2 identical over 11 bases. Unmatched junction bases numbered 7, after V lost 8 bases and J lost 7 bases. The CDR3 totals 14 residues. Germline assignment: CDR1 LGHDT and CDR2 YNNKEL (reference sequence). The CDR3 DNA follows: TGTGCCAGCGAGACTAGCGGGGTCGATAATGAGCAGTTCTTC. Amino acids: CASETSGVDNEQFF.

This clonotype was picked up a small number of times. The chain couples TRBV10-3 to TRBJ2-4; tentatively, D is TRBD1 (6 bases). The V end was cut by 7 bases, the J end by 4 bases, with 20 bases between. This CDR3 region has 16 residues. The germline V gene has CDR1 ENHRY and CDR2 SYGVKD. DNA of the CDR3: TGTGCCATCACGCCCCAGAAACAGAGGGGGAAAAACATTCAGTACTTC. Its translation: CAITPQKQRGKNIQYF.

The rearrangement links TRBV9 to TRBJ2-7, with TRBD1 matching over 9 bases. This CDR3 is built from 15 residues. V shed 1 base, J shed 6 bases, and the junction held 8 bases outside the gene matches. The germline V gene encodes CDR1 SGDLS and CDR2 YYNGEE. The CDR3 is CASSVSPGTGSEQYF. The DNA for the CDR3 is TGTGCCAGCAGCGTATCCCCCGGGACAGGGTCCGAGCAGTACTTC.

This clonotype was recorded at least ten times. V is TRBV21-1 and J is TRBJ1-2; the listed D gene, TRBD1, was not tested against the DNA. TRBV21-1 is flagged as a pseudogene. This CDR3 spans 13 amino acids. The CDR3 nucleotides are TGTGCCAGCAGCGCCACAGGGGTCTATGGCTACACCTTC. Protein: CASSATGVYGYTF.

In this sample, this clonotype turned up a few times. The chain is built from TRBV3-1 and TRBJ1-2, with D unclear. Trimming took 0 bases from V and 4 from J, leaving 9 bases between them. From germline, CDR1 is LGHDT and CDR2 YNNKEL (reference sequence). The CDR3 extends over 14 amino acids. CDR3 in amino acids: CASSQDVQIYGYTF. In nucleotides, the CDR3 is TGTGCCAGCAGCCAAGATGTACAGATCTATGGCTACACCTTC.